This is a list of T cell receptor beta chains from one sample in a study of blood T cell repertoires in COVID-19. The repertoire was sequenced with immunoSEQ multiplex PCR; TCRdb's copy has only in-frame clones and lacks some. Counted here are 100,000 to 120,000 clones, about 85% occurring once; the ten biggest clones make up 3.4%. Sequenced input: peripheral blood. These receptors all come from a man between 40 and 49 years old with acute or convalescent COVID-19. The CDR3 runs from the conserved cysteine through the conserved F or W. Each record gives: J gene, V gene, D gene, clone size, CDR3 DNA, CDR3 protein. D genes are given only for firm matches. The size of a clone is reported for some rows only, either as once, few or many, or as a class for expanded clones.

TRBJ1-1 TRBV5-1 TRBD1 - TGCGCCAGCAGCTTGGGACAGGGGGCAAAAGCTTTCTTT CASSLGQGAKAFF
TRBJ2-1 TRBV7-9 TRBD2 - TGTGCCAGCAGCAAGCCCCTAGCGGGGGGGCGTAATGAGCAGTTCTTC CASSKPLAGGRNEQFF
TRBJ2-7 TRBV13 - - TGTGCCAGCAGCTCCCTCGGGTACGAGCAGTACTTC CASSSLGYEQYF
TRBJ2-4 TRBV4-2 TRBD2 - TGTGCCAGCAGCCAAGCCGGGACTAGCGGGGGGTGGGACATTCAGTACTTC CASSQAGTSGGWDIQYF
TRBJ2-3 TRBV7-8 TRBD1 - TGTGCCAGCAGCACCCAACAGGGGGCTAGCACAGATACGCAGTATTTT CASSTQQGASTDTQYF
TRBJ2-7 TRBV7-9 TRBD1 - TGTGCCAGCAGCTTGCGGGGACAGGGGCGCTACGAGCAGTACTTC CASSLRGQGRYEQYF
TRBJ1-4 TRBV25-1 TRBD1 - TGTGCCAGCAGTGAACATCTCAGGGGGCGCCCTGGTGAAAAACTGTTTTTT CASSEHLRGRPGEKLFF
TRBJ1-1 TRBV6-5 - - TGTGCCAGCAGCTACACTACAGGAGACTGGCACGGAGCTTTCTTT CASSYTTGDWHGAFF
TRBJ2-1 TRBV9 TRBD2 - TGTGCCAGCAGCGTAGCGGGACTAGCGGGGGATACCTACAATGAGCAGTTCTTC CASSVAGLAGDTYNEQFF
TRBJ2-5 TRBV2 TRBD1 - TGTGCCAGCAGTTCAACTTCCGGGACAGGGCAAGAGACCCAGTACTTC CASSSTSGTGQETQYF
TRBJ2-2 TRBV30 TRBD1 - TGTGCCTGGACCGGGACAGGAAACACCGGGGAGCTGTTTTTT CAWTGTGNTGELFF
TRBJ2-3 TRBV13 TRBD2 - TGTGCCAGCAGCTTAACAGCGGGGGACCCCACAGATACGCAGTATTTT CASSLTAGDPTDTQYF
TRBJ2-7 TRBV24-1 - - TGTGCCACCAGTGTAAGCGGAAACCCGTACGAGCAGTACTTC CATSVSGNPYEQYF
TRBJ2-3 TRBV24-1 TRBD2 - TGTGCCACCAGTGATTCCCGGCTAGCGGGGGGGCCTTCTGGTACGCAGTATTTT CATSDSRLAGGPSGTQYF
TRBJ2-7 TRBV7-8 TRBD1 once TGTGCCAGCAGCCTCCGGGACAGCTCCTACGAGCAGTACTTC CASSLRDSSYEQYF
TRBJ1-5 TRBV15 - - TGTGCCACCAGCAGTACAGGGAATCAGCCCCAGCATTTT CATSSTGNQPQHF
TRBJ2-2 TRBV10-3 - - TGTGCCATCAGTGTTCAGGCTGGCGGGGAGCTGTTTTTT CAISVQAGGELFF
TRBJ1-5 TRBV6-6 - - TGTGCCAGCAGTTTACGAGGGGGGGCAGGTCAGCCCCAGCATTTT CASSLRGGAGQPQHF
TRBJ1-2 TRBV19 - - TGTGCCAGTAGTACCCTGGGACGGGAGGAAAGTAACTATGGCTACACCTTC CASSTLGREESNYGYTF
TRBJ2-1 TRBV19 TRBD1 - TGTGCCAGTAGTATGCCGGGACAGGGTGAGCAGTTCTTC CASSMPGQGEQFF
TRBJ1-5 TRBV19 TRBD1 - TGTGCCAGTAGTACCCGGGCAGGGGGGTATAGCAATCAGCCCCAGCATTTT CASSTRAGGYSNQPQHF
TRBJ2-3 TRBV19 - few TGTGCCAGTAGTCTATCGGACATGTTCTCCACAGATACGCAGTATTTT CASSLSDMFSTDTQYF
TRBJ2-5 TRBV24-1 - - TGTGCCACCAGTGATTTGGCAGGGGAGACCCAGTACTTC CATSDLAGETQYF
TRBJ1-4 TRBV27 - - TGTGCCAGCAGTTTAAAGACGGACACAACTAATGAAAAACTGTTTTTT CASSLKTDTTNEKLFF